The 10 T cell receptor beta chains listed next were all sequenced from one sample in a study of T cell repertoires in cytomegalovirus infection. In TCRdb, the reads were re-called with MiXCR into one record per CDR3 protein. The table has under 450,000 distinct CDR3 sequences, 34% seen once; the top ten hold around an eighth. Their specific antigens are unknown. This sample comprised cultured PBMCs, obtained from culture after CMV antigen stimulation. The receptors derive from a human donor in good health (CMV status not recorded). Some clones in this sample may be carry-over from other donors' samples.

V is TRBV20-1 and J is TRBJ1-1; no reliable D call. V was pared by 1 base and J by 6 bases, with 15 bases between. Germline V gene lookup returns CDR1 DFQATT and CDR2 SNEGSKA (reference sequence). The CDR3 covers 14 residues. CDR3 amino acids: CSARGGSGKSEAFF. CDR3 DNA sequence: TGCAGTGCTAGAGGCGGGTCCGGGAAGTCTGAAGCTTTCTTT.

The table lists this clonotype with a few counts. V and J are TRBV18 and TRBJ1-2; D unclear. CDR1 and CDR2 from the germline V gene are KGHSH and LQKENI. V lost 6 bases to trimming and J lost 3 bases, with 17 bases between them. The CDR3 is made up of 15 amino acids. The DNA of the CDR3 is TGTGCCAGCTCTCCAACCGCCGACCGAGACTATGGCTACACCTTC. This gives the protein CASSPTADRDYGYTF.

The chain couples TRBV28 to TRBJ2-7; D is possibly TRBD2 (5 bases). Germline V lookup: CDR1 MDHEN, CDR2 SYDVKM. The CDR3 is 12 residues long. Between the trimmed V and J ends, which lost 2 bases and 5 bases, there was a span of 7 bases. The CDR3 protein is CASSLRGDEQYV. The CDR3 DNA reads TGTGCCAGCAGTTTACGGGGAGACGAGCAGTACGTC.

This clonotype has a count of ten or more. The CDR3 DNA reads TGTGCCAGCATACTGAGTGCCTCCTCCTACAATGAGCAGTTCTTC. Translation gives CASILSASSYNEQFF. The rearrangement uses TRBV7-9 and TRBJ2-1; no reliable D call. There are 15 residues in the CDR3. V lost 7 bases and J lost 0, with 13 bases in between. Germline CDR1 SEHNR, CDR2 FQNEAQ (reference sequence).

The chain couples TRBV6-6 to TRBJ2-2; 14 positions match TRBD2. This CDR3 contains 18 residues. V shed 0 bases, J shed 0 bases, and the junction held 0 bases outside the gene matches. Germline V gene lookup returns CDR1 MNHNY and CDR2 SVGAGI (reference sequence). As DNA, the CDR3 is TGTGCCAGCAGTTACTCGACTAGCGGGAGGGCGAACACCGGGGAGCTGTTTTTT. Protein: CASSYSTSGRANTGELFF.

V usage is TRBV4-1 and J usage is TRBJ2-1, with 8 bases identical to TRBD1. The CDR3 is 15 residues long. After removal of 5 bases from V and 8 bases from J, the junction contained 11 bases not matched to a gene. Germline assignment: CDR1 MGHRA and CDR2 YSYEKL. CDR3 sequence reads: CASSDRDRYVDEQFF. The CDR3, as DNA: TGCGCCAGCAGCGACCGGGACAGGTATGTCGATGAGCAGTTCTTC.

This chain links TRBV12-3 or TRBV12-4 with TRBJ2-2; D tentatively fits TRBD1 or TRBD2 (7 bases each). The CDR3 runs to 13 residues. V lost 5 bases, J lost 7 bases, and 11 bases lay in between. The CDR3 reads CASSDREGGELFF. The CDR3 region has the DNA TGTGCCAGCAGTGACAGGGAGGGCGGGGAGCTGTTTTTT.

This clonotype has only a few counts. The chain uses TRBV28 and TRBJ2-4; TRBD2 might be the D (6 bases). This CDR3 spans 12 amino acids. V gave up 8 bases and J gave up 7 bases, with 12 bases separating them. Germline V gives CDR1 MDHEN, CDR2 SYDVKM. The CDR3 loop is CASADGRNIQYF. The CDR3 coding sequence is TGTGCCAGCGCCGATGGGAGGAACATTCAGTACTTC. The whole variable domain, remainder taken from reference TRBV28 and TRBJ2-4, is DVKVTQSSRYLVKRTGEKVFLECVQDMDHENMFWYRQDPGLGLRLIYFSYDVKMKEKGDIPEGYSVSREKKERFSLILESASTNQTSMYLCASADGRNIQYFGAGTRLSVL.

V and J are TRBV7-9 and TRBJ2-1, with 7 bases aligning to TRBD1. After removal of 1 base from V and 8 bases from J, the junction contained 5 bases not matched to a gene. CDR3 length: 14 amino acids. CDR1 SEHNR and CDR2 FQNEAQ come from the germline V gene (reference sequence). The CDR3 is CASSLGRGSDEQFF. DNA for the CDR3: TGTGCCAGCAGCTTAGGCAGGGGGTCGGATGAGCAGTTCTTC.

Many counts were recorded for this clonotype. The chain combines TRBV20-1 with TRBJ1-1; TRBD1 matches at 8 bases. This CDR3 region has 14 residues. Germline loops: CDR1 DFQATT, CDR2 SNEGSKA (reference sequence). The V and J ends lost 6 bases and 0 bases, in that order; junction bases with no gene match: 6. The CDR3 DNA is TGCAGTGCCCTGACAGGGGCCCTGAACACTGAAGCTTTCTTT. It specifies CSALTGALNTEAFF.